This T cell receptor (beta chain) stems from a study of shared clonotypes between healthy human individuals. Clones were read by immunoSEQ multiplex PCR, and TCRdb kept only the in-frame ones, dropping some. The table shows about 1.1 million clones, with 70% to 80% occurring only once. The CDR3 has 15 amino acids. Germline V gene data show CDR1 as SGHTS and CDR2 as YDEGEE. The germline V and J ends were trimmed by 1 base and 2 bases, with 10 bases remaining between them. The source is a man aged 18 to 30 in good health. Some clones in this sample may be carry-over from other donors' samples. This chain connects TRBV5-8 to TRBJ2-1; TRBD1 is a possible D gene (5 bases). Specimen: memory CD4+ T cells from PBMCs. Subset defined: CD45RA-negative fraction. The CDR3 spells CASSLLPDTYNEQFF. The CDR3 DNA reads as TGTGCCAGCAGCTTGCTCCCGGACACCTACAATGAGCAGTTCTTC.